Described below is a single TCR beta chain sequence and its context. Its target is unknown. The sample originates from a study of blood T cells in healthy people across ages. As for the study in general: Template-switching capture recovered about one barcoded beta molecule per two T cells.

Using a J-beta primer mix together with a sample-barcoded 5' primer, a second PCR was run for about 7 to 12 cycles. TCRdb used MiXCR to reprocess the 5' RACE reads, holding one entry per CDR3 protein. The table has around 2 million distinct CDR3 sequences, roughly two fifths seen once. Study-wide points: Estimates drawn from one million T cells were deemed to understate diversity. Higher diversity, along with more naive CD4+ cells, distinguished long-lived donors from aged donors. TCR beta diversity correlated strongly with naive T cell percentage.

The CDR3 consists of 14 residues. Germline assignment: CDR1 LGHNA and CDR2 YSLEER. V lost 4 bases and J lost 6, with 10 bases in between. The sample was blood. This rearrangement joins TRBV4-3 to TRBJ1-6; no definite D call. The sequence was collected from a human donor in good health. CDR3 sequence (DNA): TGCGCCAGCAGCCTCGGGATATTTAATTCACCCCTCCACTTT. Translation: CASSLGIFNSPLHF.